This TCR beta chain was sequenced for a study of T cell responses to AZD1222 COVID-19 vaccine. TCRdb's table, derived via immunoSEQ multiplex PCR, lists solely in-frame clones and lacks some. The sample contains 120,000 or so clones, 84% of which appear only once. Study-wide results and limits: Repertoires were collected only later (after the peak T cell response had occurred). Donors skewed white British and female; clonal diversity was possibly underestimated. Reports say nearly half of spike-specific TCRs go after unmutated variant regions.

V dropped 5 bases and J dropped 5 bases, with 21 bases sitting between them. Germline V gene sequence: CDR1 SGHVS, CDR2 FNYEAQ. This CDR3 is built from 16 residues. About this clone: Its target is unknown.

The chain carries TRBV7-6 and TRBJ1-1; D may be TRBD1 (5 bases). The TCR was taken from an adult who received the AZD1222 COVID-19 vaccine. Here the sequenced sample was peripheral blood, taken 28 days after the second AZD1222 dose. The CDR3 coding sequence is TGTGCCAGCAGCCCTATCTCTGGGGGTCCGCAGACTGAAGCTTTCTTT. It yields the protein CASSPISGGPQTEAFF. Full variable domain (remainder filled in from reference TRBV7-6 and TRBJ1-1): GAGVSQSPRYKVTKRGQDVALRCDPISGHVSLYWYRQALGQGPEFLTYFNYEAQQDKSGLPNDRFSAERPEGSISTLTIQRTEQRDSAMYRCASSPISGGPQTEAFFGQGTRLTVV.